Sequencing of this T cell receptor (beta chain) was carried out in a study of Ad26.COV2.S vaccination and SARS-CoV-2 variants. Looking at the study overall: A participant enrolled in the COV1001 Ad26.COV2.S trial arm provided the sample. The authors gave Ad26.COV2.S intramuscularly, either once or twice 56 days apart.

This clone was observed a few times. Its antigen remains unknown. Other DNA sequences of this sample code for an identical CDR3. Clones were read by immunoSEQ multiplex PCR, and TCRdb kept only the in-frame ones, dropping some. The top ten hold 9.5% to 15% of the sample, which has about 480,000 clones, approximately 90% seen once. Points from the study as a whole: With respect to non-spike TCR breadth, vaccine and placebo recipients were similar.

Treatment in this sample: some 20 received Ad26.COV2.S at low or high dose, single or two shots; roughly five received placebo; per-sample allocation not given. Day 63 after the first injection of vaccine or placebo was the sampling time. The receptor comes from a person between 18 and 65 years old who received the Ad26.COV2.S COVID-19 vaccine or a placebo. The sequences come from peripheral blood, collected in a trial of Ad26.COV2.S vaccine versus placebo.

CDR3 DNA: TGTGCCAGCAGCTTAGTAGGCAGCTCTGGAAACACCATATATTTT. This translates into CASSLVGSSGNTIYF. This chain joins TRBV11-2 and TRBJ1-3; no firm D call. CDR1 SGHAT and CDR2 FQNNGV come from the germline V gene. The CDR3 has 15 residues. V gave up 1 base and J gave up 0 bases, with 7 bases separating them.